This T cell receptor (beta chain) was retrieved from a study of T-cell reconstitution after alpha-beta-depleted transplantation in children. In the case of this clonotype: What it binds is unknown.

Study-wide results and limits: After transplant, at about two months, alpha-beta T cells were reportedly derived from several hundred expanded graft clones. One year after transplant, T-cell counts and diversity came mostly from newly produced T cells.

Preparation of the TCRbeta library used unique molecular identifiers. TCRdb re-called the PCR reads with MiXCR, one entry per CDR3 protein. The data show 300,000 to 400,000 distinct CDR3 sequences, with roughly 16% seen just once and around two fifths held by the top ten. Trimming stripped 4 bases from V and 1 base from J, with 14 bases between. The CDR3 runs to 15 residues. The germline gives CDR1 SGHRS, CDR2 YFSETQ. The source material was PBMCs, mostly from graft donor cells, sampled 360 days after TCRalphabeta/CD19-depleted stem cell transplant. The TCR was taken from a male patient between 2 and 10 years old who had a stem cell transplant for acute lymphoblastic leukemia, so the T cells may come from the graft donor. The chain uses TRBV5-1 and TRBJ2-5, with D perhaps given as TRBD1 or TRBD2 (5 bases each). The CDR3 sequence is CASSPAPGPQETQYF. The CDR3 coding sequence is TGCGCCAGCAGCCCGGCGCCGGGGCCCCAAGAGACCCAGTACTTC.